These T cell receptor beta chains were read from a single sample in a study of T cell responses to AZD1222 COVID-19 vaccine. The protocol was immunoSEQ multiplex PCR, while the TCRdb copy is restricted to in-frame clones and leaves out a portion. This sample yields under 100,000 clones, of which 70% to 90% are seen a single time; roughly 12% belongs to the top ten. This specimen consisted of peripheral blood, obtained 28 days after the second AZD1222 dose. The receptors come from an adult who received the AZD1222 COVID-19 vaccine. CDR3s include the opening cysteine and the closing phenylalanine or tryptophan. D genes are given only for firm matches. Where a row states a size, it is once, few, many or the class of an expanded clone; other rows omit it.

CDR3nt	CDR3aa	abundance	v_gene	j_gene	d_gene
TGTGCCAGCAGCTTAAGGGTAGGCAGTGTTTCCGAGCAGTACTTC	CASSLRVGSVSEQYF	.	TRBV7-9	TRBJ2-7	.
TGTGCCTGGAGATCCGGGACAGGGGGCAGTCAGCCCCAGCATTTT	CAWRSGTGGSQPQHF	.	TRBV30	TRBJ1-5	TRBD1
TGTGCCAGCAGCCAATCAGGGGGCTCTGGAAACACCATATATTTT	CASSQSGGSGNTIYF	.	TRBV4-2	TRBJ1-3	TRBD1
TGTGCCAGCAGCCCAAGGACTAGCGGGAGCCCCGGGGACCATCAGCAGTTCTTC	CASSPRTSGSPGDHQQFF	once	TRBV7-3	TRBJ2-1	TRBD2
TGTGCCAGCAGTGGGACGGGGGCTAGGCAGCCCCAGCATTTT	CASSGTGARQPQHF	few	TRBV2	TRBJ1-5	.
TGTGCCAGCAGTTTATCTGACAGGGGATATGGCTACACCTTC	CASSLSDRGYGYTF	.	TRBV28	TRBJ1-2	TRBD1
TGTGCCACCAGTGTCCCCCGACGGGGTCCTCAAGAGACCCAGTACTTC	CATSVPRRGPQETQYF	once	TRBV24-1	TRBJ2-5	.
TGTGCCAGCAGCTTAGCGACTACCGAGCAGTACTTC	CASSLATTEQYF	.	TRBV7-2	TRBJ2-7	.
TGCGCCAGCAGCGAAGGACTAGCGGGATTAAGGACAGATACGCAGTATTTT	CASSEGLAGLRTDTQYF	.	TRBV5-1	TRBJ2-3	TRBD2
TGTGCCAGCAGCTTGGGTTATCCCGAGGATTCACCCCTCCACTTT	CASSLGYPEDSPLHF	.	TRBV5-4	TRBJ1-6	.
TGCGCCAGCAGCGAGGGACAGGGGTACACCGGGGAGCTGTTTTTT	CASSEGQGYTGELFF	.	TRBV5-1	TRBJ2-2	TRBD1
TGTGCCAGCAGTTGGGACAGGGTCTATGGCTACACCTTC	CASSWDRVYGYTF	.	TRBV28	TRBJ1-2	TRBD1
TGTGCCATCAGTGAGTCCAACAGGGATGGCTACACCTTC	CAISESNRDGYTF	.	TRBV10-3	TRBJ1-2	.
TGTGCCAGCATCAATCGCGGGACAGGGGGCAACGAGCAGTACTTC	CASINRGTGGNEQYF	.	TRBV28	TRBJ2-7	TRBD1
TGTGCCAGAAGCTTTTCGCCACACGGTCTCTGCTCCAATGAGCAGTTCTTC	CARSFSPHGLCSNEQFF	.	TRBV5-3	TRBJ2-1	.
TGTGCCAGCAGCCACACTAGAAGACAGGGGAGGGCAGATACGCAGTATTTT	CASSHTRRQGRADTQYF	.	TRBV7-2	TRBJ2-3	.
TGTGCCTGGTCTCAGGGGTTGAGGGAGACCCAGTACTTC	CAWSQGLRETQYF	once	TRBV30	TRBJ2-5	.
TGCAGTTTCTCCTACTACGAGCAGTACTTC	CSFSYYEQYF	once	TRBV20-1	TRBJ2-7	.
TGTGCCAGCAGCTTGGCTTTAGCGGGAGTCTCAGATACGCAGTATTTT	CASSLALAGVSDTQYF	.	TRBV5-5	TRBJ2-3	TRBD2
TGCGCCAGCAGCTTGGGGCAAAACTATGGCTACACCTTC	CASSLGQNYGYTF	.	TRBV5-1	TRBJ1-2	.
TGCGCCAGCAGCCAGGGCAGATTTAACTATGGCTACACCTTC	CASSQGRFNYGYTF	.	TRBV4-3	TRBJ1-2	.
TGTGCCAGCTCACCAGGACAGGGTTCCCTCTCCGGCTACACCTTC	CASSPGQGSLSGYTF	once	TRBV18	TRBJ1-2	TRBD1
TGTGCCAGCAGGAGGGACAGGGATGGCTACACCTTC	CASRRDRDGYTF	.	TRBV3-1/TRBV3-2	TRBJ1-2	TRBD1
TGTGCCACCAGCCCGAGACAGGGAAACTACGAGCAGTACTTC	CATSPRQGNYEQYF	.	TRBV15	TRBJ2-7	TRBD1
TGTGCCAGCGAGGGTAGAGCGAGGGAAGCTTTCTTT	CASEGRAREAFF	.	TRBV11-3	TRBJ1-1	.
TGTGCCAGCAGCGTAGAGGCTGGGGGGGGAAACACCTTC	CASSVEAGGGNTF	.	TRBV9	TRBJ1-2	.
TGTGCCAGCAGTAGGGACCATAATTCACCCCTCCACTTT	CASSRDHNSPLHF	.	TRBV12-3/TRBV12-4	TRBJ1-6	.
TGTGCCAGCAGTCCTCCTTCAAGCTCCTACAATGAGCAGTTCTTC	CASSPPSSSYNEQFF	.	TRBV28	TRBJ2-1	.
TGTGCCAGCAGTTTATACCAGGACAGGGTTAATGGCTACACCTTC	CASSLYQDRVNGYTF	.	TRBV28	TRBJ1-2	TRBD1
TGTGCCAGCAGTTTGGGACCGAATAATTCACCCCTCCACTTT	CASSLGPNNSPLHF	.	TRBV27	TRBJ1-6	.
TGTGCCAGCAGTCGGAGGACAGCAGATACGCAGTATTTT	CASSRRTADTQYF	.	TRBV12-3/TRBV12-4	TRBJ2-3	.
TGTGCCAGTAGTATCCCTAGTTACAATGAGCAGTTCTTC	CASSIPSYNEQFF	.	TRBV19	TRBJ2-1	.
TGTGCCAGCAGTGGGGACGGATCTGAAGCTTTCTTT	CASSGDGSEAFF	.	TRBV2	TRBJ1-1	.
TGTGCCAGCATGGAAGGGGACAGCCTCAGGAACACTGAAGCTTTCTTT	CASMEGDSLRNTEAFF	.	TRBV18	TRBJ1-1	TRBD1
TGTGCCAGCAACTCGGGGGGCTTAGGAGAGACCCAGTACTTC	CASNSGGLGETQYF	.	TRBV5-4	TRBJ2-5	.
TGTGCCAGTACCCCGACGGGGGGTAACTATGGCTACACCTTC	CASTPTGGNYGYTF	.	TRBV19	TRBJ1-2	.
TGTGCCAGCAGCCAAGACTCAGCAGCTATAACTCCCATGAACACTGAAGCTTTCTTT	CASSQDSAAITPMNTEAFF	.	TRBV21-1	TRBJ1-1	.
TGTGCCAGCGGCGGCAGGGACCACAATCAGCCCCAGCATTTT	CASGGRDHNQPQHF	.	TRBV2	TRBJ1-5	.
TGTGCTAGCAGCCTGGACAAGAACACTGAAGCTTTCTTT	CASSLDKNTEAFF	.	TRBV7-7	TRBJ1-1	.
TGTGCCAGCAGCCCGTTTCAGGGAAACACTGAAGCTTTCTTT	CASSPFQGNTEAFF	.	TRBV9	TRBJ1-1	.
TGTGCCAGCAGCCCCTCCAATCAGCCCCAGCATTTT	CASSPSNQPQHF	.	TRBV7-8	TRBJ1-5	.
TGTGCCAGCAGCTTGGACCCCGGCTCCAACTATGGCTACACCTTC	CASSLDPGSNYGYTF	.	TRBV5-6	TRBJ1-2	.
TGTGCCATCAGTGAGTCCTACAGGGGGTTTACTGAAGCTTTCTTT	CAISESYRGFTEAFF	.	TRBV10-3	TRBJ1-1	TRBD1
TGTGCCAGTAGGGGGGACAGCATGAACACTGAAGCTTTCTTT	CASRGDSMNTEAFF	few	TRBV19	TRBJ1-1	TRBD1
TGTGCCAGCAGTTACGGACAGGGGGAATCCTACGAGCAGTACTTC	CASSYGQGESYEQYF	.	TRBV6-6	TRBJ2-7	TRBD1
TGCAGCGCGGACAGGGGATCAGCGTACCAAGAGACCCAGTACTTC	CSADRGSAYQETQYF	few	TRBV29-1	TRBJ2-5	TRBD1